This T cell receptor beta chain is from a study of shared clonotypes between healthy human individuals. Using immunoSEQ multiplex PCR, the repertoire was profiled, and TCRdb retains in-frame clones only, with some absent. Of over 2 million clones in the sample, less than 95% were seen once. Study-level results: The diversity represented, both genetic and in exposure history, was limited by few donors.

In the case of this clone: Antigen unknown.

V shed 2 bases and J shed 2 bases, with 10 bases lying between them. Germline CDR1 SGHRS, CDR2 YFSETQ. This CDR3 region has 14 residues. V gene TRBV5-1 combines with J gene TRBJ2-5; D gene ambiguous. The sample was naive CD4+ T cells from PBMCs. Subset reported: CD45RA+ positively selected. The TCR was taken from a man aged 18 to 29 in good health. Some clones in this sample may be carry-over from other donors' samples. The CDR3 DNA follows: TGCGCCAGCAGCTTTCGGCAGCAACAAGAGACCCAGTACTTC. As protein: CASSFRQQQETQYF.